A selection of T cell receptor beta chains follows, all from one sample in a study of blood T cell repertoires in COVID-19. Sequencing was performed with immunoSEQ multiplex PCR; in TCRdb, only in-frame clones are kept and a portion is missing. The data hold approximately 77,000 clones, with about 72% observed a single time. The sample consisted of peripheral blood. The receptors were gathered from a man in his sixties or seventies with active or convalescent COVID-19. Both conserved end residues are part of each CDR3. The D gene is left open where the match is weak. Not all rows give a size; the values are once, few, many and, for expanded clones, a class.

CDR3 protein: CAWIWGGGETQYF; CDR3 DNA: TGTGCCTGGATCTGGGGAGGGGGGGAGACCCAGTACTTC; D gene: NA; V gene: TRBV30; clone size: NA; J gene: TRBJ2-5
CDR3 protein: CASSSSGQGPEQYF; CDR3 DNA: TGTGCCAGCAGTTCCTCGGGACAGGGGCCCGAGCAGTACTTC; D gene: TRBD1; V gene: TRBV9; clone size: NA; J gene: TRBJ2-7
CDR3 protein: CASSLQGAETQYF; CDR3 DNA: TGTGCCAGTAGTCTGCAGGGGGCCGAGACCCAGTACTTC; D gene: TRBD1; V gene: TRBV19; clone size: NA; J gene: TRBJ2-5
CDR3 protein: CASSQDQGIPYEQYF; CDR3 DNA: TGTGCCAGCAGCCAAGATCAGGGGATTCCCTACGAGCAGTACTTC; D gene: NA; V gene: TRBV3-1/TRBV3-2; clone size: NA; J gene: TRBJ2-7
CDR3 protein: CASSLALNSGGPRETQYF; CDR3 DNA: TGTGCCAGCAGCTTAGCGCTTAATAGCGGGGGCCCTCGAGAGACCCAGTACTTC; D gene: TRBD2; V gene: TRBV7-2; clone size: once; J gene: TRBJ2-5
CDR3 protein: CASSYNDAGDTQYF; CDR3 DNA: TGTGCCAGCAGTTATAACGACGCGGGGGATACGCAGTATTTT; D gene: NA; V gene: TRBV27; clone size: NA; J gene: TRBJ2-3
CDR3 protein: CASSVGTATGELFF; CDR3 DNA: TGTGCCAGCAGTGTCGGGACAGCCACCGGGGAGCTGTTTTTT; D gene: TRBD1; V gene: TRBV5-8; clone size: NA; J gene: TRBJ2-2
CDR3 protein: CASNLRGRAGNTIYF; CDR3 DNA: TGTGCCAGCAATCTCCGGGGAAGGGCTGGAAACACCATATATTTT; D gene: NA; V gene: TRBV6-5; clone size: NA; J gene: TRBJ1-3
CDR3 protein: CASSSTVRTEAFF; CDR3 DNA: TGTGCCAGCAGCTCGACAGTTCGCACTGAAGCTTTCTTT; D gene: NA; V gene: TRBV7-2; clone size: NA; J gene: TRBJ1-1
CDR3 protein: CASSVAGGLNTQYF; CDR3 DNA: TGTGCCAGCAGTGTAGCGGGGGGGCTAAATACGCAGTATTTT; D gene: TRBD2; V gene: TRBV7-3; clone size: NA; J gene: TRBJ2-3
CDR3 protein: CASRGTSGGDTQYF; CDR3 DNA: TGCGCCAGCAGAGGGACTAGCGGGGGAGATACGCAGTATTTT; D gene: TRBD2; V gene: TRBV5-1; clone size: once; J gene: TRBJ2-3
CDR3 protein: CASSLFSSGANVLTF; CDR3 DNA: TGTGCCAGCAGCTTGTTTAGCTCTGGGGCCAACGTCCTGACTTTC; D gene: NA; V gene: TRBV5-5; clone size: NA; J gene: TRBJ2-6
CDR3 protein: CASSPDSSGNTIYF; CDR3 DNA: TGTGCCAGCTCACCAGACAGCTCTGGAAACACCATATATTTT; D gene: NA; V gene: TRBV18; clone size: NA; J gene: TRBJ1-3
CDR3 protein: CASSQSSLNNEQFF; CDR3 DNA: TGTGCCAGCAGCCAATCTTCCCTAAACAATGAGCAGTTCTTC; D gene: NA; V gene: TRBV16; clone size: NA; J gene: TRBJ2-1
CDR3 protein: CASSSGTGVGKLFF; CDR3 DNA: TGTGCCAGCAGCTCCGGGACAGGGGTGGGAAAACTGTTTTTT; D gene: TRBD1; V gene: TRBV3-1/TRBV3-2; clone size: NA; J gene: TRBJ1-4
CDR3 protein: CASSIVGSSETQYF; CDR3 DNA: TGTGCCAGCAGCATTGTGGGCAGTTCTGAGACCCAGTACTTC; D gene: NA; V gene: TRBV5-5; clone size: NA; J gene: TRBJ2-5
CDR3 protein: CASSLWPSGNTIYF; CDR3 DNA: TGTGCCAGCAGTTTGTGGCCCTCTGGAAACACCATATATTTT; D gene: NA; V gene: TRBV28; clone size: NA; J gene: TRBJ1-3
CDR3 protein: CASRLGTGGFQPQHF; CDR3 DNA: TGTGCCAGCAGACTGGGGACAGGGGGATTTCAGCCCCAGCATTTT; D gene: TRBD1; V gene: TRBV28; clone size: NA; J gene: TRBJ1-5